Following are 13 T cell receptor beta chains from one sample sequenced in a study of T cell repertoires in cytomegalovirus infection. TCRdb used MiXCR to reprocess the reads, holding one entry per CDR3 protein. The sample carries approximately 630,000 distinct CDR3 sequences, roughly a quarter recorded once. The sample was CD8+ T cells from PBMCs. Receptors originate from a human donor in good health (CMV status not recorded). Some clones in this sample may be carry-over from other donors' samples.

The chain uses TRBV4-2 and TRBJ2-6; D call uncertain. V gave up 3 bases and J gave up 0 bases, with 15 bases separating them. CDR1 is LGHNA, CDR2 YNFKEQ, per germline. There are 18 residues in the CDR3. CDR3 nucleotide sequence: TGTGCCAGCAGCCACCCCGAGCCTCACCCCTCTGGGGCCAACGTCCTGACTTTC. Its protein product is CASSHPEPHPSGANVLTF.

The sample holds a few counts of this clonotype. The DNA of the CDR3 is TGCAGTGCTAGACGATTTCAAGAGACCCAGTACTTC. Translation gives CSARRFQETQYF. The V gene is TRBV20-1, the J gene TRBJ2-5, with D unclear. CDR1 is DFQATT, CDR2 SNEGSKA, per germline (reference sequence). The CDR3 has 12 amino acids. V was pared by 2 bases and J by 2 bases, with 6 bases between.

The rearrangement joins TRBV29-1 to TRBJ2-2; D might be TRBD2 (5 bases). Trimming stripped 2 bases from V and 0 bases from J, with 10 bases between. This CDR3 comprises 15 residues. Germline V gene lookup returns CDR1 SQVTM and CDR2 ANQGSEA. In nucleotides, the CDR3 is TGCAGCGTTGAACCGGGGATGACGAACACCGGGGAGCTGTTTTTT. Translation: CSVEPGMTNTGELFF.

Here the CDR3 reads CAIKPGGVEAFF. The CDR3 DNA follows: TGTGCCATCAAACCTGGGGGCGTTGAAGCTTTCTTT. This chain uses TRBV10-3 with TRBJ1-1; D perhaps matches TRBD1 (6 bases). This CDR3 comprises 12 residues. V lost 7 bases, J lost 7 bases, and 13 bases lay in between. CDR1 and CDR2 from the germline V gene are ENHRY and SYGVKD.

In its sample, this clonotype was seen a few times. The J gene is TRBJ2-6, the V gene TRBV6-2 or TRBV6-3, with D unresolved. CDR3 length: 15 residues. The germline V gene encodes CDR1 MNHEY and CDR2 SVGEGT. Trimming removed 3 bases from V and 0 bases from J, with 6 bases in between. This chain's CDR3 is CASSYPRSGANVLTF. DNA of the CDR3: TGTGCCAGCAGTTATCCTCGCTCTGGGGCCAACGTCCTGACTTTC.

The chain carries TRBV7-9 and TRBJ2-4, with TRBD1 identical over 10 bases. Germline trimming cut 3 bases from V and 2 bases from J; bases unmatched to any gene: 4. This CDR3 spans 16 amino acids. Per the germline V gene, CDR1 is SEHNR and CDR2 is FQNEAQ (reference sequence). For the CDR3, the DNA is TGTGCCAGCAGCTTCCAGGACAGGGGGACCAAAAACATTCAGTACTTC. This translates into CASSFQDRGTKNIQYF.

The table lists this clonotype with many counts. V and J are TRBV7-8 and TRBJ2-5; TRBD2 matches at 9 bases. CDR3 length: 17 residues. V dropped 3 bases and J dropped 3; count of bases not matched to a gene: 11. CDR1 is SGHVS, CDR2 FQNEAQ, per germline. CDR3 DNA: TGTGCCAGCAGCTTCGACCTTAGTTCTAGCGGGGAAGAGACCCAGTACTTC. It yields the protein CASSFDLSSSGEETQYF. The variable domain in full, completed from reference TRBV7-8 and TRBJ2-5, reads GAGVSQSPRYKVAKRGQDVALRCDPISGHVSLFWYQQALGQGPEFLTYFQNEAQLDKSGLPSDRFFAERPEGSVSTLKIQRTQQEDSAVYLCASSFDLSSSGEETQYFGPGTRLLVL.

This clonotype occurred many times. The chain joins TRBV7-2 to TRBJ2-2, with D possibly being TRBD1 (5 bases). The CDR3 runs to 15 residues. Trimming stripped 0 bases from V and 10 bases from J, with 15 bases between. Germline V CDR1 and CDR2: SGHTA, FQGNSA. The CDR3 region has the DNA TGTGCCAGCAGCTTAGCGGCGACAGCCCTTTCGGAGCTGTTTTTT. This codes for CASSLAATALSELFF. The full variable domain, with the rest looked up from reference TRBV7-2 and TRBJ2-2, is GAGVSQSPSNKVTEKGKDVELRCDPISGHTALYWYRQSLGQGLEFLIYFQGNSAPDKSGLPSDRFSAERTGGSVSTLTIQRTQQEDSAVYLCASSLAATALSELFFGEGSRLTVL.

This clonotype has at least ten counts. The chain has TRBV28 and TRBJ2-1, with D possibly matching TRBD1 (6 bases). The CDR3 is 15 amino acids. Germline V lookup: CDR1 MDHEN, CDR2 SYDVKM. Trimming stripped 10 bases from V and 5 bases from J, with 21 bases between. In nucleotides, the CDR3 is TGTGCCACCAGGGGTCGGACAGCTTCAAACAATGAGCAGTTCTTC. Encoded protein: CATRGRTASNNEQFF.

V is TRBV7-9 and J is TRBJ2-7; no reliable D call. Germline V gives CDR1 SEHNR, CDR2 FQNEAQ (reference sequence). Trimming stripped 5 bases from V and 0 bases from J, with 11 bases between. CDR3 length: 14 residues. The CDR3 DNA reads TGTGCCAGCAGCCACCCAAAAAGCTCCTACGAGCAGTACTTC. Translation gives CASSHPKSSYEQYF.

This clonotype was observed a handful of times. The CDR3 nucleotides read TGTGCCAGCACCTACAGAGACTCCTACAATGAGCAGTTCTTC. Its protein is CASTYRDSYNEQFF. The chain combines TRBV6-1 with TRBJ2-1; no clear D. The CDR3 length is 14 residues. V lost 7 bases and J 0 bases, leaving 10 bases between the germline ends. CDR1 and CDR2 (germline): MNHNS, SASEGT.

The table lists this clonotype with a few counts. The genes are TRBV6-2 or TRBV6-3 and TRBJ2-1, with 10 positions matching TRBD2. Germline V gives CDR1 MNHEY, CDR2 SVGEGT. CDR3 size: 16 residues. Trimming at V came to 2 bases and at J to 10 bases, leaving 11 bases not matched to a gene. DNA for the CDR3: TGTGCCAGCAGTTACCCTACTAGCGGGGAGCCCGAAGAGCAGTTCTTC. Its translation is CASSYPTSGEPEEQFF.

The chain joins TRBV29-1 to TRBJ2-6; D is perhaps TRBD2 (5 bases). This CDR3 contains 16 residues. Germline-derived CDR1 and CDR2 are SQVTM and ANQGSEA. V was trimmed by 5 bases and J by 0 bases, leaving 14 bases between them. This CDR3 is CSVPGIRSSGANVLTF. The CDR3 coding sequence is TGCAGCGTTCCCGGGATCCGAAGCTCTGGGGCCAACGTCCTGACTTTC.